This T cell receptor beta chain was observed in a study of tumor-infiltrating lymphocytes in primary liver carcinoma. Study-level results: Detection in all five tumor regions applied to only about 7-24% of top clones.

The germline V and J ends were trimmed by 5 bases and 1 base, with 18 bases remaining between them. Germline V CDR1 and CDR2: SGHNT, YENEEA. The CDR3 is 16 amino acids. A constant-region primer served to make TCR beta cDNA from roughly 540 ng total RNA. Nested multiplex PCR, run for three rounds with slightly modified ARM-PCR, yielded TCR beta libraries. The two initial PCR rounds, around 11 cycles each, used TRBV1-TRBV30 forward and C-beta reverse primers. TCRdb fed the multiplex PCR reads into MiXCR, producing one record per CDR3 protein. In the table there are 100,000 to 150,000 distinct CDR3 sequences, 60% to 80% of which are singletons. Sample share makes this clonotype medium-sized. Its target is not known. Both RNA and DNA were isolated together from around 18-30 mg of bulk tissue that had not been sorted.

This receptor was obtained from an older woman with primary liver carcinoma and hepatitis B virus infection. Sequencing was done on a sample of liver tumor tissue from sampling region 3. Indicated subset: tumor region T3, left-lateral pole. The chain is built from TRBV11-3 and TRBJ2-7; the D call may be TRBD1 or TRBD2 (6 bases each). CDR3 amino acids: CASSARGTLPSYEQYF. The CDR3 region has the DNA TGTGCCAGCAGCGCCCGCGGGACACTACCTTCCTACGAGCAGTACTTC.